This record concerns one T cell receptor beta chain sequence. TCR beta CDR3 amplification from genomic DNA was performed by two-round multiplex PCR. Used in first-round PCR were primers specific to each TRBV and TRBJ gene. MiXCR, applied by TCRdb to the multiplex PCR reads, yields one record per CDR3 protein. The data hold approximately 41,000 distinct CDR3 sequences, with 24% observed a single time. This sample was included in a study of prognosis after radiotherapy for stage I lung cancer. Deletions cut 3 bases from V and 5 bases from J, with 11 bases between. Germline V gives CDR1 GTSNPN, CDR2 SVGIG (reference sequence). This CDR3 comprises 13 residues.

The sequencing here drew on PBMCs, taken before or after stereotactic body radiation therapy (not recorded which). This sequence was found in a donor at least 50 years old with non-small cell lung cancer. The chain couples TRBV30 to TRBJ1-5; maybe TRBD1 (5 bases). For the CDR3, the DNA is TGTGCCTGGAGAGACAGTAAGGATCAGCCCCAGCATTTT. Its protein is CAWRDSKDQPQHF.